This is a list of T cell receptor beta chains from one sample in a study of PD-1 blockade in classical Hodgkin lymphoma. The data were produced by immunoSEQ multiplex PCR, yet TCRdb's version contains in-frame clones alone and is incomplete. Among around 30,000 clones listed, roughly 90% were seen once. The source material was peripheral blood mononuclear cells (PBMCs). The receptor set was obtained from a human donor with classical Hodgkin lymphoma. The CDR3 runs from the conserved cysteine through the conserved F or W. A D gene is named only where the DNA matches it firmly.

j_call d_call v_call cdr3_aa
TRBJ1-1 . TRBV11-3 CASSLGGRVTEAFF
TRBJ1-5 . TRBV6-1 CASSPEGNQPQHF
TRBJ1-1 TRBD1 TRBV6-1 CAARDRSEGEAFF
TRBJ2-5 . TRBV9 CASSPRFSQETQYF
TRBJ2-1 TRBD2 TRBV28 CASSTPGTSGRDEQFF
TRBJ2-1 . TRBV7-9 CASSLTSRDNEQFF
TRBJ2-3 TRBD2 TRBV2 CASSEPSGSTPAGIDTQYF
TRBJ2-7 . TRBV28 CASTIQGNEQYF
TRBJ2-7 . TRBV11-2 CASSLWQASYEQYF
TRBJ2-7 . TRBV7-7 CASSTTNSGEQYF
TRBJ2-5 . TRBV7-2 CASSPRAQFQETQYF
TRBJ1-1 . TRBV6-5 CASSRPDGYTEAFF
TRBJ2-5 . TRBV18 CASSRDSGGETQYF
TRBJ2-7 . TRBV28 CASRAPGYPPYEQYF
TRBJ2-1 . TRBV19 CASSMVNEQFF
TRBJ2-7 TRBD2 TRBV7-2 CASSPRGSGRAYEQYF
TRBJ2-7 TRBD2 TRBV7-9 CASSSGLAGVLHEQYF
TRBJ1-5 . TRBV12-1 CASSDIPGVNQPQHF
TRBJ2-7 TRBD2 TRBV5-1 CASSFSGLAEQYF
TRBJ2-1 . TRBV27 CASSRPTSYNEQFF
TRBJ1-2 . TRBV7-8 CASSPPRGRNYGYTF
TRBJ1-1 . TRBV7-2 CASSLGAVNTEAFF
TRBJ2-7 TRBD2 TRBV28 CASSFAAGGPEEQYF
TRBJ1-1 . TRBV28 CASVRPNLNTEAFF
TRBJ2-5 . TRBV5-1 CASSAEGGQAIQETQYF
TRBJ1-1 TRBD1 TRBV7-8 CASSLGTASAEAFF
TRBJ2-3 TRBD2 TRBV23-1 CASSQPSGRADTQYF